What follows is one T cell receptor beta chain and its context. CDR1 SGHAT and CDR2 FQDESV come from the germline V gene (reference sequence). This CDR3 contains 13 residues. Unmatched junction bases numbered 5, after V lost 5 bases and J lost 5 bases. This sample stems from a study of blood T cell repertoires in COVID-19. Clones were sequenced by immunoSEQ multiplex PCR, and TCRdb holds only the in-frame ones, with some missing. The table lists some 260,000 clones, roughly 85% of them singletons. The specimen was peripheral blood. This sequence originates from a man aged 18 to 30 with active or convalescent COVID-19. The chain combines TRBV11-1 with TRBJ1-2; 7 bases map to TRBD1. Written as DNA, the CDR3 is TGTGCCAGCAGCCGACAGGGCAAGTATGGCTACACCTTC. Protein: CASSRQGKYGYTF. Together with reference TRBV11-1 and TRBJ1-2, the CDR3 gives the full variable domain: EAEVAQSPRYKITEKSQAVAFWCDPISGHATLYWYRQILGQGPELLVQFQDESVVDDSQLPKDRFSAERLKGVDSTLKIQPAELGDSAMYLCASSRQGKYGYTFGSGTRLTVV.